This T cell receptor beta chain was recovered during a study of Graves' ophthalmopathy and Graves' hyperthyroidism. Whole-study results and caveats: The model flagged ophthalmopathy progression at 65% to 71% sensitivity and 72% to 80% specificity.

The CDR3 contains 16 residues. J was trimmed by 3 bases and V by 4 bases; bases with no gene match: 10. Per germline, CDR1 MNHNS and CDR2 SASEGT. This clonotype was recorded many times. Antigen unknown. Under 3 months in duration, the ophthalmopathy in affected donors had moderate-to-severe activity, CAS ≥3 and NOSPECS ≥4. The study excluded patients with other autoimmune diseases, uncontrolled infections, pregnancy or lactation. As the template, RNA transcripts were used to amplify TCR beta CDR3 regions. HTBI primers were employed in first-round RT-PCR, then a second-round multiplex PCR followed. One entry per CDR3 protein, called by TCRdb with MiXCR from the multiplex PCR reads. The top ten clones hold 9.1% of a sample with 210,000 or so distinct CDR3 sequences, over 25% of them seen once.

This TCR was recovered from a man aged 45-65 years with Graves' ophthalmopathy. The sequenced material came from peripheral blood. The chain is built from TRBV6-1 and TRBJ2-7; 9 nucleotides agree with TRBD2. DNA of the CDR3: TGTGCCAGCAGTGGTGTTTTGACTAGCGGCAGCTACGAGCAGTACTTC. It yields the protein CASSGVLTSGSYEQYF.